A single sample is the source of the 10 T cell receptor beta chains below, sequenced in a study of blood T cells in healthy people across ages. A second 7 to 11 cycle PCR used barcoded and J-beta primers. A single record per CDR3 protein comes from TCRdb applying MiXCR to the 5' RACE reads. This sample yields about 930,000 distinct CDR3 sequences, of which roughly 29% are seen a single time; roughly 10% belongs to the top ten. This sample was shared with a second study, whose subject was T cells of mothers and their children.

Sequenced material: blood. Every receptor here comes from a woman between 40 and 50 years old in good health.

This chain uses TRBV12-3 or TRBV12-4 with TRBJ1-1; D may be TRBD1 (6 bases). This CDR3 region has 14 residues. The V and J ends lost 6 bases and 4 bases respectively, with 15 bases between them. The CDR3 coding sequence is TGTGCCAGCAGCCTTTTAGAACAGGGCACTGAAGCTTTCTTT. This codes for CASSLLEQGTEAFF.

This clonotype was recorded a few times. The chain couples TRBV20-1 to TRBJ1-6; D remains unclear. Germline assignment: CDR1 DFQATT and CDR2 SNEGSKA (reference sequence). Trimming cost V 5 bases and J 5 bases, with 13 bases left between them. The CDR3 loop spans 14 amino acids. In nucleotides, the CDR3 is TGCAGTGCTTTACGGGCCAGAAATAATTCACCCCTCCACTTT. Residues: CSALRARNNSPLHF.

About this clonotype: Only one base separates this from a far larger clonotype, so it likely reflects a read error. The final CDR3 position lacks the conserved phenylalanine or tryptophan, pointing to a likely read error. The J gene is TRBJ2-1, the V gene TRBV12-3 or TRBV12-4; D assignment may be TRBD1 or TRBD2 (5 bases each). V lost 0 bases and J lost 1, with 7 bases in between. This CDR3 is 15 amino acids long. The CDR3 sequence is CASSLAGVSYNEQFL. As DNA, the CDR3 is TGTGCCAGCAGTTTAGCGGGGGTGTCCTACAATGAGCAGTTCTTA.

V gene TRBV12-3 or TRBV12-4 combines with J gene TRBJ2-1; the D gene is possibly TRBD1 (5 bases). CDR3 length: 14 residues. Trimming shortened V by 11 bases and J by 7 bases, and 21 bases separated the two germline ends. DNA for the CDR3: TGTGCCTCCCAGACAGTAAGAGGAATTAATGAGCAGTTCTTC. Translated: CASQTVRGINEQFF.

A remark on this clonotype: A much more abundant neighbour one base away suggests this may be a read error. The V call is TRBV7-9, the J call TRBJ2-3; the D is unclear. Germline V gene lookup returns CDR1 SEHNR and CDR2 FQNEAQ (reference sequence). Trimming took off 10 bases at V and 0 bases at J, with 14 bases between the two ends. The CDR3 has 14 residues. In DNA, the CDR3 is TGTGCCACCCAACCCCCTCAGAGCACAGATACGCAGTATTTT. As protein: CATQPPQSTDTQYF.

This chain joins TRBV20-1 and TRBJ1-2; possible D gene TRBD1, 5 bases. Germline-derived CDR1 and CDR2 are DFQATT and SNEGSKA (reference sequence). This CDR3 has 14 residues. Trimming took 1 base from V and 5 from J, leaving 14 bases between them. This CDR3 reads CSARGGTAQYGYTF. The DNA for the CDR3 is TGCAGTGCTAGAGGCGGGACGGCCCAATATGGCTACACCTTC.

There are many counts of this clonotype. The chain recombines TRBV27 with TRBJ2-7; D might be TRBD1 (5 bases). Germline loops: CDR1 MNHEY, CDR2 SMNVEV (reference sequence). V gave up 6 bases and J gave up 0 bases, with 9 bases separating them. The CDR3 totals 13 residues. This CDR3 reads CASSLGLSYEQYF. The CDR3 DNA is TGTGCCAGCAGCTTGGGGCTCTCCTACGAGCAGTACTTC.

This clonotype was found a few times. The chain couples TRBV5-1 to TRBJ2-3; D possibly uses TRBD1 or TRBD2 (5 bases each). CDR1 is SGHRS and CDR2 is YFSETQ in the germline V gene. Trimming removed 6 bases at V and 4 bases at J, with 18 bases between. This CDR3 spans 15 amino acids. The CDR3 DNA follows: TGCGCCAGCAATCTGGGCCCTGGGGGACCAGATACGCAGTATTTT. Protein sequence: CASNLGPGGPDTQYF.

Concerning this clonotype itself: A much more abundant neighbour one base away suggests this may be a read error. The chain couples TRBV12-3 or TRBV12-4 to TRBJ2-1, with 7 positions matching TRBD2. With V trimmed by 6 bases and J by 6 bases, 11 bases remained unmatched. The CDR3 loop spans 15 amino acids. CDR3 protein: CASSSRGEVFNEQFF. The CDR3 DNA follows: TGTGCCAGCAGCTCCCGGGGGGAGGTATTCAATGAGCAGTTCTTC.

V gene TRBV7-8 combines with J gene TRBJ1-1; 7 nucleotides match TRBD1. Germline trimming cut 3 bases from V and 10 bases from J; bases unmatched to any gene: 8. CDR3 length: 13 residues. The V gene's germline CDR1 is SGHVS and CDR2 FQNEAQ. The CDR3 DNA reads TGTGCCAGCAGCTTGGGACAGCCTGAGGGAGCTTTCTTT. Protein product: CASSLGQPEGAFF.